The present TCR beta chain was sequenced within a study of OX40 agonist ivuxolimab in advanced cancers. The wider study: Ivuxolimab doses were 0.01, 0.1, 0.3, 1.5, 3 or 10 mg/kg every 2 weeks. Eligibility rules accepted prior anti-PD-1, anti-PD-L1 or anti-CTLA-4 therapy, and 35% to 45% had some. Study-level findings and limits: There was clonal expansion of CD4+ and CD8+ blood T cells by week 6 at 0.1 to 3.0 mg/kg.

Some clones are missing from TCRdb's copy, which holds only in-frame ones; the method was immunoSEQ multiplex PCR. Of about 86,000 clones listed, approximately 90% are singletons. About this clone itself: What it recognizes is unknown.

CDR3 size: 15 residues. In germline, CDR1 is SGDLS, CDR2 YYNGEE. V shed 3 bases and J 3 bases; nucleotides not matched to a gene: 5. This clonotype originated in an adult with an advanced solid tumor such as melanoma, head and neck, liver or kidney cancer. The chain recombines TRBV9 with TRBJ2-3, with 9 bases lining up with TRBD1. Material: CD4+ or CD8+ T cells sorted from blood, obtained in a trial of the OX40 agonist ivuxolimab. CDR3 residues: CASSARTGVTDTQYF. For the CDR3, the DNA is TGTGCCAGCAGCGCACGGACAGGGGTAACAGATACGCAGTATTTT.